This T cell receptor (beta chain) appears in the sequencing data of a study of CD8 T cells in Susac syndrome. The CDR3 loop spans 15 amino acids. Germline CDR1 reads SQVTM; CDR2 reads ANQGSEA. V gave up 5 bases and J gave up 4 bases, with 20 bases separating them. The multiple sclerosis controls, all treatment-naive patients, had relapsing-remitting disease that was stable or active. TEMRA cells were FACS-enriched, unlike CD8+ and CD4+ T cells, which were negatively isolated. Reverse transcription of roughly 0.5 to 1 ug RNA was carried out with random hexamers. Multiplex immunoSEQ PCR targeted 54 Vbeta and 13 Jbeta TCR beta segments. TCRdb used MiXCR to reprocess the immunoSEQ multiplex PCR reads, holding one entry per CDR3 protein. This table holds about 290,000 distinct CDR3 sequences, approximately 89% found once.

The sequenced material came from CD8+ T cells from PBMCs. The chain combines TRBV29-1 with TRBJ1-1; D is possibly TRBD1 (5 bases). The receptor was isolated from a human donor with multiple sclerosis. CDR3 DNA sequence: TGCAGCGTTCCGGGGCATTCAGGAGGGAGCACTGAAGCTTTCTTT. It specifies CSVPGHSGGSTEAFF.